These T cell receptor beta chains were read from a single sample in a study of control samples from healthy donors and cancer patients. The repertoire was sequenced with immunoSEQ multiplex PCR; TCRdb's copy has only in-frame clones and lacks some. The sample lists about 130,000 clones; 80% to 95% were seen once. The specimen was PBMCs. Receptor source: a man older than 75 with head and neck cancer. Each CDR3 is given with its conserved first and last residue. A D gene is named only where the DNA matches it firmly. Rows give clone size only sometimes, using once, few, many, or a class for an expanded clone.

CATETGLSYNEQFF TGTGCCACTGAAACGGGGTTATCCTACAATGAGCAGTTCTTC NA NA 14 TRBJ2-1 TRBV15
CASSLVGPGDEQFF TGTGCCAGCAGCTTAGTGGGACCGGGCGATGAGCAGTTCTTC NA NA 14 TRBJ2-1 TRBV7-9
CASWKGGGNQPQHF TGTGCCAGCTGGAAGGGGGGCGGGAATCAGCCCCAGCATTTT NA NA 14 TRBJ1-5 TRBV21-1
CASSYSWGRQETQYF TGTGCCAGCAGTTACTCGTGGGGGCGGCAAGAGACCCAGTACTTC NA NA 15 TRBJ2-5 TRBV6-5
CASSFRTGGVETQYF TGTGCCAGCAGTTTTCGGACAGGGGGAGTGGAGACCCAGTACTTC NA TRBD1 15 TRBJ2-5 TRBV5-4
CASRNAMRAGNTGELFF TGCGCCAGCAGGAACGCAATGCGAGCGGGGAACACCGGGGAGCTGTTTTTT NA NA 17 TRBJ2-2 TRBV5-1
CASSPRGEGGEKLFF TGTGCCAGCAGCCCCCGAGGGGAGGGAGGAGAAAAACTGTTTTTT NA NA 15 TRBJ1-4 TRBV4-2
CASSLKPSGSGELFF TGTGCCAGCTCACTTAAACCTTCAGGGTCCGGGGAGCTGTTTTTT NA NA 15 TRBJ2-2 TRBV18
CASSRRVGAGAGELFF TGCGCCAGCAGTAGGAGGGTTGGAGCGGGAGCCGGGGAGCTGTTTTTT NA TRBD2 16 TRBJ2-2 TRBV23-1
CASSRQGGYGYTF TGTGCCAGCAGTCGACAGGGCGGCTATGGCTACACCTTC NA TRBD1 13 TRBJ1-2 TRBV3-1/TRBV3-2
CSVTSGEQYF TGCAGTGTCACTAGCGGCGAGCAGTACTTC NA TRBD2 10 TRBJ2-7 TRBV20-1
CASSYSGTGNYEQYF TGTGCCAGCAGTTACTCGGGGACAGGGAACTACGAGCAGTACTTC NA TRBD1 15 TRBJ2-7 TRBV6-2/TRBV6-3
CASSPPDRGLTDTQYF TGTGCCAGCTCACCACCGGACAGGGGACTCACAGATACGCAGTATTTT NA TRBD1 16 TRBJ2-3 TRBV18
CASSLGRGDIQYF TGCGCCAGCAGCTTGGGCAGGGGTGACATTCAGTACTTC NA NA 13 TRBJ2-4 TRBV5-1
CASSQGGRSTDTQYF TGTGCCAGCAGCCAAGGGGGCCGGAGCACAGATACGCAGTATTTT NA NA 15 TRBJ2-3 TRBV3-1/TRBV3-2
CSVEVGRQGPDYEQYF TGCAGCGTTGAAGTGGGAAGACAGGGTCCAGACTACGAGCAGTACTTC once TRBD1 16 TRBJ2-7 TRBV29-1
CASSLGGDSPLHF TGTGCCAGCAGTTTAGGTGGGGATTCACCCCTCCACTTT NA NA 13 TRBJ1-6 TRBV27
CASRSLGTRGTQYF TGTGCCAGCAGATCACTAGGGACTCGGGGGACCCAGTACTTC NA NA 14 TRBJ2-5 TRBV5-4
CAWRSSGNEQFF TGTGCCTGGAGATCCTCGGGCAATGAGCAGTTCTTC NA NA 12 TRBJ2-1 TRBV30
CASTSGSLYNEQFF TGTGCCAGTACTAGCGGGAGCCTCTACAATGAGCAGTTCTTC few TRBD2 14 TRBJ2-1 TRBV19
CASSSLRRIGETQYF TGTGCCAGCAGTTCCCTCAGACGGATTGGGGAGACCCAGTACTTC NA NA 15 TRBJ2-5 TRBV27
CAWSVHPRPGSGNTIYF TGTGCCTGGAGTGTACATCCCCGTCCGGGTTCTGGAAACACCATATATTTT NA NA 17 TRBJ1-3 TRBV30
CASSSRENNYGYTF TGTGCCAGCAGCTCCAGGGAGAATAACTATGGCTACACCTTC NA NA 14 TRBJ1-2 TRBV3-1/TRBV3-2
CASSLFRSGTAQETQYF TGTGCCAGCAGCTTATTCCGGAGCGGGACCGCCCAAGAGACCCAGTACTTC NA TRBD2 17 TRBJ2-5 TRBV7-2